Each of the 18 T cell receptor beta chains below was sequenced from the same sample in a study of response to subunit inactivated influenza vaccine. TCRdb ran MiXCR on the RT-PCR reads and lists one entry per CDR3 protein. The sample holds about 540,000 distinct CDR3 sequences; under 25% are singletons and the top ten take around 2.8%. The same sample was also used in a study of T cells expressing NK-cell markers. That paper notes: 5'RACE template switching built TCR beta cDNA with unique molecular identifiers.

The sequencing here drew on CD4+ T cells sorted from PBMCs, taken less than 13 days after vaccination. Every receptor here comes from a man between 45 and 60 years old who received an inactivated influenza vaccine.

This sequence joins TRBV7-2 and TRBJ2-2; 10 nucleotides agree with TRBD1. Per the germline V gene, CDR1 is SGHTA and CDR2 is FQGNSA. The CDR3 extends over 16 amino acids. The J segment lost 2 bases and the V segment lost 5 bases, leaving 5 bases of the junction unmatched. The CDR3 sequence is CASSTRTGGNTGELFF. CDR3 coding DNA: TGTGCCAGCAGCACCAGGACAGGGGGAAACACCGGGGAGCTGTTTTTT.

This CDR3 is CASSLGGLAPRYEQYF. In nucleotides, the CDR3 is TGTGCCAGCAGCTTAGGGGGACTAGCGCCCAGATACGAGCAGTACTTC. The chain joins TRBV7-2 to TRBJ2-7; 10 bases are a match to TRBD2. The junction had 7 bases not matched to a gene; V was cut back by 1 base and J by 4 bases. Germline V CDR1 and CDR2: SGHTA, FQGNSA. The CDR3 has 16 residues.

The rearrangement links TRBV11-2 to TRBJ1-5; D ambiguous. The CDR3 runs to 13 residues. Trimming took 1 base from V and 6 from J, leaving 7 bases between them. CDR1 is SGHAT and CDR2 is FQNNGV in the germline V gene. CDR3 coding DNA: TGTGCCAGCAGCTTAGGGGAACGTCAGCCCCAGCATTTT. Residues: CASSLGERQPQHF. Using reference TRBV11-2 and TRBJ1-5 for the parts outside the CDR3, the full variable domain is EAGVAQSPRYKIIEKRQSVAFWCNPISGHATLYWYQQILGQGPKLLIQFQNNGVVDDSQLPKDRFSAERLKGVDSTLKIQPAKLEDSAVYLCASSLGERQPQHFGDGTRLSIL.

This clonotype was observed a handful of times. In nucleotides, the CDR3 is TGTGCCAGCACTCCCGACAGGCTCTTCGCTTTCTTT. It translates to CASTPDRLFAFF. This chain uses TRBV28 with TRBJ1-1; D might be TRBD1 (6 bases). The CDR3 loop spans 12 amino acids. Germline V gives CDR1 MDHEN, CDR2 SYDVKM. Trimming took off 7 bases at V and 11 bases at J, with 17 bases between the two ends. The complete variable domain, with remaining parts taken from reference TRBV28 and TRBJ1-1, reads DVKVTQSSRYLVKRTGEKVFLECVQDMDHENMFWYRQDPGLGLRLIYFSYDVKMKEKGDIPEGYSVSREKKERFSLILESASTNQTSMYLCASTPDRLFAFFGQGTRLTVV.

In this sample, this clonotype turned up once. The V call is TRBV10-3, the J call TRBJ1-2; perhaps TRBD1 as D (6 bases). Germline-derived CDR1 and CDR2 are ENHRY and SYGVKD. This CDR3 has 14 residues. Trimming left V 6 bases short and J 1 base short, with 12 bases between. DNA of the CDR3: TGTGCCATCAGGGACAGCAACAATAACTATGGCTACACCTTC. Translated, it gives CAIRDSNNNYGYTF.

In nucleotides, the CDR3 is TGTGCCAGCAGCTTTTATAGCGGGGGACTCTACGAGCAGTACTTC. This codes for CASSFYSGGLYEQYF. The chain joins TRBV11-2 to TRBJ2-7; TRBD2 matches at 9 bases. J gave up 3 bases and V 3 bases, and 6 bases lay outside the gene matches. The CDR3 sequence is 15 residues long. Germline lookup yields CDR1 SGHAT and CDR2 FQNNGV.

This clonotype was counted only a few times. The CDR3 protein is CASSGGAGQDTQYF. In nucleotides, the CDR3 is TGTGCCAGCAGTGGAGGGGCAGGCCAGGATACGCAGTATTTT. This chain connects TRBV6-1 to TRBJ2-3; D may correspond to TRBD1 or TRBD2 (5 bases each). Germline V gene sequence: CDR1 MNHNS, CDR2 SASEGT. The CDR3 has 14 residues. V was clipped by 4 bases and J by 6 bases, with 14 bases between them.

V and J are TRBV28 and TRBJ2-3; tentative D call: TRBD1 (6 bases). This CDR3 spans 18 amino acids. The V gene's germline CDR1 is MDHEN and CDR2 SYDVKM. Trimming cost V 6 bases and J 6 bases, with 28 bases left between them. The CDR3 nucleotides read TGTGCCAGCAGCCCCCCGGTTGGCCGGACAGCCAGAGGGGATACGCAGTATTTT. Protein: CASSPPVGRTARGDTQYF.

The sample holds a few counts of this clonotype. The chain has TRBV20-1 and TRBJ1-1; perhaps TRBD1 as D (5 bases). The CDR3 has 14 amino acids. With 1 base removed from V and 0 bases from J, the gap between germline ends came to 9 bases. Germline CDR1 reads DFQATT; CDR2 reads SNEGSKA (reference sequence). This CDR3 reads CSARVQGLNTEAFF. CDR3 DNA: TGCAGTGCTAGAGTCCAGGGTTTGAACACTGAAGCTTTCTTT.

There are a few counts of this clonotype. The chain joins TRBV6-2 or TRBV6-3 to TRBJ2-1; D perhaps matches TRBD1 (5 bases). CDR3 length: 17 residues. V was pared by 4 bases and J by 0 bases, with 16 bases between. Germline-derived CDR1 and CDR2 are MNHEY and SVGEGT. CDR3 coding DNA: TGTGCCAGCAGTTTCCCTACTTGGGGCAGCTCCTACAATGAGCAGTTCTTC. Translation gives CASSFPTWGSSYNEQFF.

This clonotype came up a few times. This chain uses TRBV4-2 with TRBJ1-4; D unresolved. Germline CDR1 LGHNA, CDR2 YNFKEQ. This CDR3 region has 15 residues. V was cut by 6 bases and J by 6 bases, with 17 bases left in between. The CDR3 here is CASSKVLGRDEKLFF. In DNA form, the CDR3 reads TGTGCCAGCAGTAAGGTCCTCGGGAGGGATGAAAAACTGTTTTTT.

The chain employs TRBV6-6 and TRBJ2-5; tentative D call: TRBD2 (5 bases). Trimming took off 4 bases at V and 4 bases at J, with 10 bases between the two ends. In germline, CDR1 is MNHNY, CDR2 SVGAGI (reference sequence). The CDR3 runs to 13 residues. The CDR3 loop is CASSWESRETQYF. DNA of the CDR3: TGTGCCAGCAGTTGGGAGAGTCGAGAGACCCAGTACTTC.

This clonotype was found a few times. The chain couples TRBV6-1 to TRBJ2-2; 8 positions match TRBD2. The junction had 15 bases not matched to a gene; V was cut back by 8 bases and J by 1 base. The CDR3 is 18 residues long. Germline V gene lookup returns CDR1 MNHNS and CDR2 SASEGT. The CDR3 DNA reads as TGTGCCAGCTATATGTGGGGACCGGGACTAGGGAACACCGGGGAGCTGTTTTTT. It encodes CASYMWGPGLGNTGELFF.

This clonotype showed up many times. The chain employs TRBV12-3 or TRBV12-4 and TRBJ2-3, with D maybe TRBD1 (5 bases). V lost 5 bases and J 2 bases, leaving 8 bases between the germline ends. There are 13 residues in the CDR3. The CDR3 loop is CASSQGNTDTQYF. The CDR3, as DNA: TGTGCCAGCAGTCAGGGAAACACAGATACGCAGTATTTT.

This rearrangement joins TRBV29-1 to TRBJ2-3; D remains ambiguous. The CDR3 runs 13 residues. Germline CDR1 SQVTM, CDR2 ANQGSEA. V was cut by 6 bases and J by 7 bases, with 17 bases left in between. CDR3 bases: TGCAGCGTATACAAACAAGGTGGGCATACGCAGTATTTT. Translated: CSVYKQGGHTQYF.

This chain links TRBV20-1 with TRBJ2-3; D ambiguous. CDR1 is DFQATT, CDR2 SNEGSKA, per germline (reference sequence). With 6 bases removed from V and 5 bases from J, the gap between germline ends came to 9 bases. The CDR3 totals 11 residues. The CDR3 nucleotides are TGCAGTGCCCCCGCCGGAGATACGCAGTATTTT. It codes for CSAPAGDTQYF.

The chain carries TRBV15 and TRBJ2-1; TRBD1 matches 8 bases. This CDR3 has 13 residues. Trimming took 4 bases from V and 7 from J; bases not matched to a gene: 3. CDR1 and CDR2 from the germline V gene are LNHNV and YYDKDF (reference sequence). The CDR3 DNA reads TGTGCCACCAGCAAAGGACAGGGTAATGAGCAGTTCTTC. Protein sequence: CATSKGQGNEQFF.

This clonotype occurred many times. The rearrangement joins TRBV10-3 to TRBJ2-2, with D perhaps matching TRBD1 or TRBD2 (6 bases each). Trimming stripped 6 bases from V and 1 base from J, with 9 bases between. The CDR3 contains 14 residues. The germline CDR1 and CDR2 sequences are ENHRY and SYGVKD. The CDR3 sequence is CAIRQGGNTGELFF. The CDR3 DNA is TGTGCCATCAGACAGGGAGGGAACACCGGGGAGCTGTTTTTT.